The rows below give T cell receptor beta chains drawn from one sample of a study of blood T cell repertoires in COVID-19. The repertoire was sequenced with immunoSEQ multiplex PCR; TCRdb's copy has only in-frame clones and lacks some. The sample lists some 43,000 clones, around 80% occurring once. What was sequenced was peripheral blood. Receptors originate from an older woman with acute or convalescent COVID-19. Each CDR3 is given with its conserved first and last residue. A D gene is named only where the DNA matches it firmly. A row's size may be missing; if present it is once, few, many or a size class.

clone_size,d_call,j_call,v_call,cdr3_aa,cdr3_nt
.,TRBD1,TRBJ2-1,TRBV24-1,CATGQGGREQFF,TGTGCCACTGGACAGGGGGGTAGGGAGCAGTTCTTC
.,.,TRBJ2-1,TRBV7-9,CASSLRGQTYNEQFF,TGTGCCAGCAGCTTGCGGGGGCAGACCTACAATGAGCAGTTCTTC
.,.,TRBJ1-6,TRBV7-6,CASSLQPGINSPLHF,TGTGCCAGCAGCTTACAGCCGGGAATTAATTCACCCCTCCACTTT
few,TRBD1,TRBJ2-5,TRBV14,CASSQSKTSRDRERTQYF,TGTGCCAGCAGCCAATCAAAAACTTCTAGGGACAGGGAAAGGACCCAGTACTTC
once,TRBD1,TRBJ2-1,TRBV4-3,CASSPHLRDRVNEQFF,TGCGCCAGCAGCCCCCACCTTCGGGACAGGGTTAATGAGCAGTTCTTC
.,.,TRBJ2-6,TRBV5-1,CASSLASGPRDKLSGANVLTF,TGCGCCAGCAGCTTGGCCTCAGGGCCTCGGGACAAGTTATCTGGGGCCAACGTCCTGACTTTC
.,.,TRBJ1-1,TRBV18,CASSRDSSWTEAFF,TGTGCCAGCTCCCGGGACTCATCTTGGACTGAAGCTTTCTTT
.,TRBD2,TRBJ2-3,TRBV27,CASSTIMDGGTDTQYF,TGTGCCAGCAGTACAATAATGGACGGGGGGACGGATACGCAGTATTTT
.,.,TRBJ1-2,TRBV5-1,CASSLEAGYGYTF,TGCGCCAGCAGCTTGGAAGCAGGGTATGGCTACACCTTC
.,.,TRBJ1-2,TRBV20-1,CSASAAAGVGYTF,TGCAGTGCTAGTGCTGCAGCGGGTGTTGGCTACACCTTC
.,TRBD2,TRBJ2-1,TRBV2,CASSGPGLADGNEQFF,TGTGCCAGCAGTGGGCCGGGACTAGCGGATGGCAATGAGCAGTTCTTC
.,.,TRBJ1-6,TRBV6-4,CASSENQRGNSPLHF,TGTGCCAGCAGTGAAAACCAAAGGGGCAATTCACCCCTCCACTTT
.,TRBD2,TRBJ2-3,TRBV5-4,CASSISGRSTDTQYF,TGTGCCAGCAGCATTAGCGGGAGAAGCACAGATACGCAGTATTTT
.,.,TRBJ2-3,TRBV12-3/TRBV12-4,CASSFRGQFPQYF,TGTGCCAGCAGTTTTCGAGGGCAGTTTCCGCAGTATTTT
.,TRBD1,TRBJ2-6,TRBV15,CATSGGQGWDSGANVLTF,TGTGCCACCAGCGGGGGACAGGGGTGGGACTCTGGGGCCAACGTCCTGACTTTC
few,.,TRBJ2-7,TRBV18,CASSPQGIDEQYF,TGTGCCAGCTCACCTCAGGGAATCGACGAGCAGTACTTC
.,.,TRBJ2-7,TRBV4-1,CASSQDRTGLLYEQYF,TGCGCCAGCAGCCAAGACAGAACAGGTCTTCTCTACGAGCAGTACTTC
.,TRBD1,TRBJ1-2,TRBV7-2,CASSLASGTGDGYTF,TGTGCCAGCAGCTTAGCATCCGGGACAGGGGATGGCTACACCTTC
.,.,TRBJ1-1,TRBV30,CAWTPEDLNTEAFF,TGTGCCTGGACGCCCGAGGATTTGAACACTGAAGCTTTCTTT
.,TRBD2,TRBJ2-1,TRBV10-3,CAISDVELAGPDNEQFF,TGTGCCATCAGTGACGTTGAACTAGCGGGGCCCGACAATGAGCAGTTCTTC
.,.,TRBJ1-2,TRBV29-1,CSGGQPLSGYTF,TGCAGCGGTGGACAGCCGCTTAGCGGCTACACCTTC
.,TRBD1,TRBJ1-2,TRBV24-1,CATSDSQGVRGYGYTF,TGTGCCACCAGTGATTCCCAGGGGGTCAGAGGCTATGGCTACACCTTC
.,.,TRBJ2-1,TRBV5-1,CASSFYLGEGEQFF,TGCGCCAGCAGCTTTTATCTAGGGGAAGGCGAGCAGTTCTTC
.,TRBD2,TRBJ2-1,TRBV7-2,CASSSAGGFYNEQFF,TGTGCCAGCAGCAGTGCGGGGGGGTTCTACAATGAGCAGTTCTTC
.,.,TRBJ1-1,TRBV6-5,CASSLSRLDTEAFF,TGTGCCAGCAGTTTATCCAGGTTGGACACTGAAGCTTTCTTT
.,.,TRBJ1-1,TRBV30,CAWSPAMNTEAFF,TGTGCCTGGAGTCCCGCGATGAACACTGAAGCTTTCTTT
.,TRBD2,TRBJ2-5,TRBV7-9,CASSLWSGLAALETQYF,TGTGCCAGCAGCTTATGGTCGGGACTAGCGGCCCTCGAGACCCAGTACTTC
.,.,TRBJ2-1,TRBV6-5,CASSRDSYNEQFF,TGTGCCAGCAGTCGCGACAGCTACAATGAGCAGTTCTTC
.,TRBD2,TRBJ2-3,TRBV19,CASREGGAATDTQYF,TGTGCCAGTAGGGAGGGAGGGGCGGCCACAGATACGCAGTATTTT
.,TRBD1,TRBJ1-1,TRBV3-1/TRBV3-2,CASSQWGQGNTEAFF,TGTGCCAGCAGCCAATGGGGACAGGGGAACACTGAAGCTTTCTTT
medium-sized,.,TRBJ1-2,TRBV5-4,CASSSGGNANYGYTF,TGTGCCAGCAGCTCGGGAGGGAACGCTAACTATGGCTACACCTTC